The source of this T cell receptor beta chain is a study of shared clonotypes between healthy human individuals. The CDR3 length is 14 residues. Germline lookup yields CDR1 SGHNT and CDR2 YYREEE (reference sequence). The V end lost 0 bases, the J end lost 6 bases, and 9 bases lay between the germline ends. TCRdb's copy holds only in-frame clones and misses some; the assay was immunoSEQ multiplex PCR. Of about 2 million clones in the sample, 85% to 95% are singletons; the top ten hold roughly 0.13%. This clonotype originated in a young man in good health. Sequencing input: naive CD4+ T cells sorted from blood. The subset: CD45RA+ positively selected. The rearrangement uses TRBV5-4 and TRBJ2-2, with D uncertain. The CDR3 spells CASSLERQAGELFF. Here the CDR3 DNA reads TGTGCCAGCAGCTTGGAAAGGCAGGCCGGGGAGCTGTTTTTT.